This TCR beta chain stems from a study of blood T cell repertoires in COVID-19. TCRdb's copy holds only in-frame clones and misses some; the assay was immunoSEQ multiplex PCR. The data contain about 180,000 clones, over 75% of them singletons. Germline V gene sequence: CDR1 MNHEY, CDR2 SVGAGI. Between the trimmed V and J ends, which lost 9 bases and 2 bases, there was a span of 11 bases. This CDR3 comprises 12 residues. The J gene is TRBJ2-7, the V gene TRBV6-5; no firm D call. Source material: peripheral blood. The clonotype comes from a man aged 60 to 69 with acute or convalescent COVID-19. The CDR3 region has the DNA TGTGCCAGATTCCGACAAGCCTACGAGCAGTACTTC. Its translation: CARFRQAYEQYF.